The clone carrying this T cell receptor beta chain was picked up many times. V gave up 4 bases and J gave up 4 bases, with 9 bases separating them. The CDR3 runs 13 residues. This sample was taken from a study of T-cell reconstitution after alpha-beta-depleted transplantation in children. A TCRbeta library incorporating unique molecular identifiers was prepared. From the PCR reads, TCRdb called clonotypes with MiXCR, one entry per CDR3 protein. The sample records fewer than 130,000 distinct CDR3 sequences, over 9% being singletons. This sequence joins TRBV12-3 or TRBV12-4 and TRBJ2-3; no reliable D call. Sequenced material: PBMCs from the stem cell graft donor, taken from the stem cell graft. The sequence was obtained from a human donor who donated a stem cell graft to a child with acute lymphoblastic leukemia. The CDR3 spells CASSYARSDTQYF. Here the CDR3 DNA reads TGTGCCAGCAGTTATGCGAGATCAGATACGCAGTATTTT.